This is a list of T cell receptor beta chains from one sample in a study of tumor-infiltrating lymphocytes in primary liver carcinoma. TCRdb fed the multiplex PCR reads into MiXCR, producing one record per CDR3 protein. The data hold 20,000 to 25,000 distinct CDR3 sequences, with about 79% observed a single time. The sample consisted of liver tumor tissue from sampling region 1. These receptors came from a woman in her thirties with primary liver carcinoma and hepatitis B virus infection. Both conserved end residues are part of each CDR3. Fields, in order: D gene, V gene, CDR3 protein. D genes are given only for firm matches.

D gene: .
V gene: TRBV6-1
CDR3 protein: CASRAPDFSYEQYF

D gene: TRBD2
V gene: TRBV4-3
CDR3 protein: CACSQAVTGGHISYGHYF

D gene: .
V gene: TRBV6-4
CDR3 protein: CASSDLATGELFF

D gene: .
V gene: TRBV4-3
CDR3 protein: CASSAGLEIYGYNF

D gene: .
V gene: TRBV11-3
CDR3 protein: CANNRQEGAPWELFF

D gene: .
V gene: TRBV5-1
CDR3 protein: CANTSSPDYSYNEQFF

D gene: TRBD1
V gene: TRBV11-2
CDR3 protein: CASSRTRQGRGDTYYF

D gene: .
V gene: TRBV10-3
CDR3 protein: CAISDQLRVEAQYF

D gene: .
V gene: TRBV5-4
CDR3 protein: CASSLRQGRGTDAHYF

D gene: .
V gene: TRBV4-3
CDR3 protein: CASNAELETYGYAF

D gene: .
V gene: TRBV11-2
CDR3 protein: CASSLTLQGRGDTQYF

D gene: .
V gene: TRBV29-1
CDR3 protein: CSVASCTGETQYF

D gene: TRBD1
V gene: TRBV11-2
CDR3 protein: CASSLEGTGGWKLFF

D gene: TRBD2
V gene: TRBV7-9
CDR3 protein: CTSSWGLAAPDEQYF